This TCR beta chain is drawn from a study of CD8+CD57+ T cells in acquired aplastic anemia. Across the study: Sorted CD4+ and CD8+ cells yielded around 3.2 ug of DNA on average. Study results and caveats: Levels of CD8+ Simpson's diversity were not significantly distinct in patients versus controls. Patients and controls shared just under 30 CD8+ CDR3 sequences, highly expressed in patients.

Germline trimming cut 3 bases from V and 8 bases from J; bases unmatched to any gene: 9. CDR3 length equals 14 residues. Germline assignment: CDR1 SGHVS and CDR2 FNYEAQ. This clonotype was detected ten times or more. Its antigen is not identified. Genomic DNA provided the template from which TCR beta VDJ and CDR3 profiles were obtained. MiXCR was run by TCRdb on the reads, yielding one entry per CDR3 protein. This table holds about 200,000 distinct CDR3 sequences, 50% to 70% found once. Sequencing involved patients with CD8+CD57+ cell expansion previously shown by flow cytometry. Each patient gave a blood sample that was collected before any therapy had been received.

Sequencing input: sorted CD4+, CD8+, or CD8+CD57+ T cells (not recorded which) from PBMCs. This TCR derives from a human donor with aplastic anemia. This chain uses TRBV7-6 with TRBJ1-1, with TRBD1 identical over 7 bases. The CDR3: CASSLGSPQGEAFF. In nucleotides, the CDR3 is TGTGCCAGCAGCTTGGGGAGTCCACAGGGGGAAGCTTTCTTT.